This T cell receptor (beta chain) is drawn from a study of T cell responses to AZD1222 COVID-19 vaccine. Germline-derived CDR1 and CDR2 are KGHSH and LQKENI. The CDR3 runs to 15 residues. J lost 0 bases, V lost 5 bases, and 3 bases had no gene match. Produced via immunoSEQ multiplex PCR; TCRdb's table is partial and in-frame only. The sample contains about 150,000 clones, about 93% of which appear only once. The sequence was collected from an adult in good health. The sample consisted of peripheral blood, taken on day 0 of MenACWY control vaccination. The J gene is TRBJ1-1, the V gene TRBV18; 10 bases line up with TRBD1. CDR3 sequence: CASSGDRGVNTEAFF. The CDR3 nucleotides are TGTGCCAGCTCAGGGGACAGGGGAGTGAACACTGAAGCTTTCTTT.